A selection of T cell receptor beta chains follows, all from one sample in a study of blood T cell repertoires in COVID-19. The protocol was immunoSEQ multiplex PCR, while the TCRdb copy is restricted to in-frame clones and leaves out a portion. The sample consists of under 250,000 clones, about four fifths of them appearing once. Input material: peripheral blood. The receptors originated from a man aged 35-49 years with active or convalescent COVID-19. Both conserved end residues are part of each CDR3. D genes are given only for firm matches. Size is stated for part of the rows, as once, few or many counts, or as a class when the clone is expanded.

abundance: NA; j_gene: TRBJ1-1; d_gene: NA; v_gene: TRBV7-9; CDR3nt: TGTGCCAGCAGCTGGCCCCCGGCGGGTCCAAGTACCTATCGCACTGAAGCTTTCTTT; CDR3aa: CASSWPPAGPSTYRTEAFF
abundance: NA; j_gene: TRBJ2-4; d_gene: TRBD2; v_gene: TRBV11-2; CDR3nt: TGTGCCAGCAGCATACAAAGCGGGGGGGCGTACTTC; CDR3aa: CASSIQSGGAYF
abundance: NA; j_gene: TRBJ2-1; d_gene: NA; v_gene: TRBV24-1; CDR3nt: TGTGCCACCAGTGAATCCGGGGGATACAATGAGCAGTTCTTC; CDR3aa: CATSESGGYNEQFF
abundance: NA; j_gene: TRBJ2-1; d_gene: NA; v_gene: TRBV27; CDR3nt: TGTGCCAGCACATACGGGGGGCATATCGGTTACAATGAGCAGTTCTTC; CDR3aa: CASTYGGHIGYNEQFF
abundance: once; j_gene: TRBJ1-1; d_gene: NA; v_gene: TRBV29-1; CDR3nt: TGCAGCGCCTACGACGGGGGGAACACTGAAGCTTTCTTT; CDR3aa: CSAYDGGNTEAFF
abundance: NA; j_gene: TRBJ1-1; d_gene: TRBD1; v_gene: TRBV27; CDR3nt: TGTGCCAGCAGTTGGGACAGAAACACTGAAGCTTTCTTT; CDR3aa: CASSWDRNTEAFF
abundance: once; j_gene: TRBJ2-1; d_gene: TRBD1; v_gene: TRBV30; CDR3nt: TGTGCCTGGTCAAGACAGGGACCTTACAATGAGCAGTTCTTC; CDR3aa: CAWSRQGPYNEQFF
abundance: once; j_gene: TRBJ1-2; d_gene: NA; v_gene: TRBV30; CDR3nt: TGTGCCTGGAGTGCGAGCGGACCGGGCTACACCTTC; CDR3aa: CAWSASGPGYTF
abundance: NA; j_gene: TRBJ1-2; d_gene: NA; v_gene: TRBV5-4; CDR3nt: TGTGCCAGCAGCTTGTTGGGGGCTTATGGCTACACCTTC; CDR3aa: CASSLLGAYGYTF
abundance: NA; j_gene: TRBJ1-2; d_gene: TRBD1; v_gene: TRBV4-1; CDR3nt: TGCGCCAGCAGCAACGACAGGGGAGCTCGGGGCTACACCTTC; CDR3aa: CASSNDRGARGYTF
abundance: NA; j_gene: TRBJ2-1; d_gene: TRBD1; v_gene: TRBV11-2; CDR3nt: TGTGCCAGCAGCTTAGTAGCCGGACAGGGTGGGATCAATGAGCAGTTCTTC; CDR3aa: CASSLVAGQGGINEQFF
abundance: NA; j_gene: TRBJ2-7; d_gene: TRBD1; v_gene: TRBV24-1; CDR3nt: TGTGCCACCAGTGGGACAGGCCCTTTCTACGAGCAGTACTTC; CDR3aa: CATSGTGPFYEQYF
abundance: NA; j_gene: TRBJ2-1; d_gene: NA; v_gene: TRBV28; CDR3nt: TGTGCCAGCAGTCCGTCGACTAGACGGCAGTTCTTC; CDR3aa: CASSPSTRRQFF
abundance: NA; j_gene: TRBJ2-2; d_gene: TRBD1; v_gene: TRBV6-4; CDR3nt: TGTGCCAGCAGTCGGGACAGGGCCACCGGGGAGCTGTTTTTT; CDR3aa: CASSRDRATGELFF
abundance: NA; j_gene: TRBJ2-2; d_gene: TRBD1; v_gene: TRBV19; CDR3nt: TGTGCCAGTAGTAGACAGGGGGTCAGCACCGGGGAGCTGTTTTTT; CDR3aa: CASSRQGVSTGELFF
abundance: NA; j_gene: TRBJ2-5; d_gene: NA; v_gene: TRBV7-2; CDR3nt: TGTGCCAGCAGCCCGTGGGGGGGGCCGAGGGCTGAAGAGACCCAGTACTTC; CDR3aa: CASSPWGGPRAEETQYF
abundance: NA; j_gene: TRBJ1-4; d_gene: NA; v_gene: TRBV2; CDR3nt: TGTGCCAGCAGTGTGGGGGGGGCGACTAATGAAAAACTGTTTTTT; CDR3aa: CASSVGGATNEKLFF
abundance: NA; j_gene: TRBJ1-2; d_gene: NA; v_gene: TRBV24-1; CDR3nt: TGTGCCACCAGGCCGGTCGGGGTCTATGGCTACACCTTC; CDR3aa: CATRPVGVYGYTF
abundance: NA; j_gene: TRBJ1-2; d_gene: TRBD1; v_gene: TRBV5-1; CDR3nt: TGCGCCAGCAGCTTGGAGACAGGGGGGCCTAACTATGGCTACACCTTC; CDR3aa: CASSLETGGPNYGYTF
abundance: NA; j_gene: TRBJ2-7; d_gene: NA; v_gene: TRBV20-1; CDR3nt: TGCAGTGCTGACCCGACAGGCGAGCAGTACTTC; CDR3aa: CSADPTGEQYF
abundance: NA; j_gene: TRBJ2-1; d_gene: TRBD1; v_gene: TRBV7-6; CDR3nt: TGTGCCAGCAGCTCCCGACAGGGCGGTGAGCAGTTCTTC; CDR3aa: CASSSRQGGEQFF
abundance: NA; j_gene: TRBJ1-2; d_gene: NA; v_gene: TRBV10-2; CDR3nt: TGCGCCAGCAGTGATACCACTGTCTATGGCTACACCTTC; CDR3aa: CASSDTTVYGYTF
abundance: medium-sized; j_gene: TRBJ1-3; d_gene: TRBD1; v_gene: TRBV5-1; CDR3nt: TGCGCCAGCAGCTCGGGGATGGACAGGGATGGAAACACCATATATTTT; CDR3aa: CASSSGMDRDGNTIYF
abundance: NA; j_gene: TRBJ1-2; d_gene: TRBD1; v_gene: TRBV10-3; CDR3nt: TGTGCCATCAGTGGGGGACAGGGGACGAGAGTAGTTGGCTACACCTTC; CDR3aa: CAISGGQGTRVVGYTF
abundance: NA; j_gene: TRBJ1-3; d_gene: TRBD1; v_gene: TRBV11-3; CDR3nt: TGTGCCAGCAGCTTGACAGGGAGAGGAAACACCATATATTTT; CDR3aa: CASSLTGRGNTIYF
abundance: NA; j_gene: TRBJ2-5; d_gene: NA; v_gene: TRBV28; CDR3nt: TGTGCCAGCGGTGGCGGGGCGCGAGAGACCCAGTACTTC; CDR3aa: CASGGGARETQYF
abundance: few; j_gene: TRBJ2-3; d_gene: TRBD1; v_gene: TRBV7-9; CDR3nt: TGTGCCAGCAGCAGTTACCCGTATGACAGGGGGTCAGATACGCAGTATTTT; CDR3aa: CASSSYPYDRGSDTQYF
abundance: NA; j_gene: TRBJ1-1; d_gene: NA; v_gene: TRBV2; CDR3nt: TGTGCCAGCAGTGTCTCACAAAAGAACACTGAAGCTTTCTTT; CDR3aa: CASSVSQKNTEAFF
abundance: NA; j_gene: TRBJ1-5; d_gene: NA; v_gene: TRBV27; CDR3nt: TGTGCCAGCAGTCCGCTATACGATCAGCCCCAGCATTTT; CDR3aa: CASSPLYDQPQHF
abundance: NA; j_gene: TRBJ1-1; d_gene: NA; v_gene: TRBV11-2; CDR3nt: TGTGCCAGCAGCTCAATCCGAGGGGAAGCTTTCTTT; CDR3aa: CASSSIRGEAFF
abundance: NA; j_gene: TRBJ1-2; d_gene: TRBD1; v_gene: TRBV4-3; CDR3nt: TGCGCCAGCAGCCAAGGACAGGGGTATGGCTACACCTTC; CDR3aa: CASSQGQGYGYTF
abundance: NA; j_gene: TRBJ2-1; d_gene: TRBD2; v_gene: TRBV6-2/TRBV6-3; CDR3nt: TGTGCCAGCAGTTACTCCGGGACTAGGTATACCAATGAGCAGTTCTTC; CDR3aa: CASSYSGTRYTNEQFF
abundance: NA; j_gene: TRBJ1-1; d_gene: NA; v_gene: TRBV27; CDR3nt: TGTGCCAGCAGTTTATCTAGCGCTGGATTTGTCACTGAAGCTTTCTTT; CDR3aa: CASSLSSAGFVTEAFF
abundance: NA; j_gene: TRBJ1-1; d_gene: TRBD1; v_gene: TRBV30; CDR3nt: TGTGCCTGGAGTGTACAAGGGGGCCTCGGTAAGAACACTGAAGCTTTCTTT; CDR3aa: CAWSVQGGLGKNTEAFF
abundance: NA; j_gene: TRBJ1-2; d_gene: TRBD1; v_gene: TRBV19; CDR3nt: TGTGCCAGTAGTATAGCCGACAGGGTGGACTATGGCTACACCTTC; CDR3aa: CASSIADRVDYGYTF
abundance: NA; j_gene: TRBJ1-1; d_gene: NA; v_gene: TRBV29-1; CDR3nt: TGCAGCGTAACAGGCCTTGGAAACACTGAAGCTTTCTTT; CDR3aa: CSVTGLGNTEAFF
abundance: NA; j_gene: TRBJ2-1; d_gene: NA; v_gene: TRBV11-2; CDR3nt: TGTGCCAGCGCCGTGGGACTTACTTCCGAGAATGAGCAGTTCTTC; CDR3aa: CASAVGLTSENEQFF
abundance: NA; j_gene: TRBJ2-1; d_gene: NA; v_gene: TRBV11-2; CDR3nt: TGTGCCAGCAGCTCAAGACCATACCTACTAACCAATGAGCAGTTCTTC; CDR3aa: CASSSRPYLLTNEQFF
abundance: NA; j_gene: TRBJ1-5; d_gene: NA; v_gene: TRBV27; CDR3nt: TGTGCCAGCAGACAGGCTTACAATCAGCCCCAGCATTTT; CDR3aa: CASRQAYNQPQHF
abundance: NA; j_gene: TRBJ2-2; d_gene: NA; v_gene: TRBV6-5; CDR3nt: TGTGCCAGCAGTCCCTTATCCACCGGGGAGCTGTTTTTT; CDR3aa: CASSPLSTGELFF
abundance: few; j_gene: TRBJ1-1; d_gene: NA; v_gene: TRBV7-2; CDR3nt: TGTGCCAGCAGCTTAGTACAGGGCTCGAACACTGAAGCTTTCTTT; CDR3aa: CASSLVQGSNTEAFF
abundance: NA; j_gene: TRBJ2-3; d_gene: TRBD1; v_gene: TRBV5-5; CDR3nt: TGTGCCAGCAGAAAACCGGGACAGGGTCCCCCAGATACGCAGTATTTT; CDR3aa: CASRKPGQGPPDTQYF
abundance: once; j_gene: TRBJ2-2; d_gene: NA; v_gene: TRBV7-9; CDR3nt: TGTGCCAGCAGCTCACGAGACCGGGGCACCGGGGAGCTGTTTTTT; CDR3aa: CASSSRDRGTGELFF
abundance: once; j_gene: TRBJ2-3; d_gene: NA; v_gene: TRBV18; CDR3nt: TGTGCCAGCTCACCACCGTCCGTGAGCACAGATACGCAGTATTTT; CDR3aa: CASSPPSVSTDTQYF
abundance: NA; j_gene: TRBJ1-2; d_gene: NA; v_gene: TRBV19; CDR3nt: TGTGCCAGTAGTATGGGACTGCCCTATGGCTACACCTTC; CDR3aa: CASSMGLPYGYTF
abundance: NA; j_gene: TRBJ1-2; d_gene: NA; v_gene: TRBV4-3; CDR3nt: TGCGCCAGCAGCCAAGATCTAGGAGGCGGACGATATGGCTACACCTTC; CDR3aa: CASSQDLGGGRYGYTF
abundance: NA; j_gene: TRBJ2-5; d_gene: NA; v_gene: TRBV19; CDR3nt: TGTGCCAGTAGTACCTTACAGGGTTCGAAGACCCAGTACTTC; CDR3aa: CASSTLQGSKTQYF
abundance: NA; j_gene: TRBJ2-5; d_gene: NA; v_gene: TRBV6-5; CDR3nt: TGTGCCATAACGGACAGTTCCGAGACCCAGTACTTC; CDR3aa: CAITDSSETQYF
abundance: NA; j_gene: TRBJ2-6; d_gene: NA; v_gene: TRBV10-3; CDR3nt: TGTGCCATCAGTGAGTCGTCAGGGGCCGGGGCCAACGTCCTGACTTTC; CDR3aa: CAISESSGAGANVLTF
abundance: once; j_gene: TRBJ1-6; d_gene: TRBD1; v_gene: TRBV19; CDR3nt: TGTGCCAGTAGTATGGCAGGGGGTATTTCTTCACCCCTCCACTTT; CDR3aa: CASSMAGGISSPLHF
abundance: NA; j_gene: TRBJ1-2; d_gene: TRBD1; v_gene: TRBV7-3; CDR3nt: TGTGCCAGCAGCTTAGGACAGGGTCGTACTAACTATGGCTACACCTTC; CDR3aa: CASSLGQGRTNYGYTF
abundance: NA; j_gene: TRBJ1-5; d_gene: NA; v_gene: TRBV7-2; CDR3nt: TGTGCCAGCAGCTTGGAGGGGATGAATCAGCCCCAGCATTTT; CDR3aa: CASSLEGMNQPQHF
abundance: few; j_gene: TRBJ1-6; d_gene: NA; v_gene: TRBV6-6; CDR3nt: TGTGCCAGCAGTTACTCGGAGGAGAATTCACCCCTCCACTTT; CDR3aa: CASSYSEENSPLHF
abundance: NA; j_gene: TRBJ2-1; d_gene: TRBD2; v_gene: TRBV19; CDR3nt: TGTGCCGCCGGGGGGTCCGGCGGGCAGTTCTTC; CDR3aa: CAAGGSGGQFF
abundance: NA; j_gene: TRBJ2-7; d_gene: TRBD2; v_gene: TRBV4-3; CDR3nt: TGCGCCAGCAGCCAAGAAACGGGGGGAACCTACGAGCAGTACTTC; CDR3aa: CASSQETGGTYEQYF